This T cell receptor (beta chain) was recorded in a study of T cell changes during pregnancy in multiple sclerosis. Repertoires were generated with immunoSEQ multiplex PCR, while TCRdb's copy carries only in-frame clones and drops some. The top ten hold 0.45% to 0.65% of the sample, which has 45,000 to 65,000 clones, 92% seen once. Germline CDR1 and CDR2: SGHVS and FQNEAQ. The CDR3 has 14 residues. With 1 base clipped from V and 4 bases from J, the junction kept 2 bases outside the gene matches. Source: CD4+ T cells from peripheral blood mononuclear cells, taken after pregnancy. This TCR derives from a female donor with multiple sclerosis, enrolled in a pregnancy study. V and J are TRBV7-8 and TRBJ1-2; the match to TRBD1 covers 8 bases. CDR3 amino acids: CASSLGQGTYGYTF. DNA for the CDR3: TGTGCCAGCAGCTTAGGACAGGGGACCTATGGCTACACCTTC.